The subject of this entry is one TCR beta chain. Antigen: not known. The germline V and J ends were trimmed by 1 base and 4 bases, with 14 bases remaining between them. The CDR3 covers 15 residues. Germline CDR1 SQVTM, CDR2 ANQGSEA. This record belongs to a study of blood T cells in healthy people across ages. Whole-study findings and limits: The long-lived group displayed more naive CD4+ cells, plus higher diversity, than the aged donors did.

The authors ran a second PCR of roughly 6 to 12 cycles using a sample-barcoded 5' primer and a J-beta primer mix. One entry per CDR3 protein, called by TCRdb with MiXCR from the 5' RACE reads. The table shows some 1.6 million distinct CDR3 sequences, with roughly 30% occurring only once. The material sequenced was blood. This chain joins TRBV29-1 and TRBJ2-1; D is possibly TRBD2 (5 bases). The receptor's source is a woman aged 30 to 39 in good health. The CDR3 here is CSVEVWASRYNEQFF. For the CDR3, the DNA is TGCAGCGTTGAAGTTTGGGCTAGCAGGTACAATGAGCAGTTCTTC.